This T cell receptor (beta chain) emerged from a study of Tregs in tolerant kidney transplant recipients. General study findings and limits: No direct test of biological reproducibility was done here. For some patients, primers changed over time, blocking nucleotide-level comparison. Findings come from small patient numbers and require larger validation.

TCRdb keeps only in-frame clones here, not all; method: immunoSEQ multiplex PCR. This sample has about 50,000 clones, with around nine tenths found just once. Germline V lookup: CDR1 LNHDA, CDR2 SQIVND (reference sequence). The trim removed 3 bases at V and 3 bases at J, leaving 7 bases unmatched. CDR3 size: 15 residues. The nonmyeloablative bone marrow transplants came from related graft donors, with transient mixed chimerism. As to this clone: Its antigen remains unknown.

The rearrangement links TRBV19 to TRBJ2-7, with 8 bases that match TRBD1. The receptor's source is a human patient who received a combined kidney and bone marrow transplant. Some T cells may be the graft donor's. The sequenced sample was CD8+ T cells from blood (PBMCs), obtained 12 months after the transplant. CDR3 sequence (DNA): TGTGCCAGTAGTATTTGGGGGACAGGCGACTACGAGCAGTACTTC. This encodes CASSIWGTGDYEQYF.